A single sample is the source of the 6 T cell receptor beta chains below, sequenced in a study of T cells expressing NK-cell markers. With the 5' RACE reads reprocessed, TCRdb shows one record per CDR3 protein and no DNA. Its table records about 390,000 distinct CDR3 sequences. The sample taken for sequencing was blood T cells: a sorted CD56 or NKG2C T cell subset, CD4+ or CD8+ T cells, or bulk PBMC T cells (not recorded which). The source of these receptors is a woman in her fifties or sixties in good health.

This chain uses TRBV5-1 with TRBJ2-2; TCRdb calls TRBD2, which cannot be checked without DNA. Per the germline V gene, CDR1 is SGHRS and CDR2 is YFSETQ. The CDR3 has 16 amino acids. This CDR3 reads CASSPKREGLAGELFF.

The V and J genes are TRBV6-5 and TRBJ1-3. This CDR3 has 13 residues. Germline CDR1 MNHEY, CDR2 SVGAGI. CDR3: CASSPDVGNTIYF.

V gene TRBV3-1 combines with J gene TRBJ2-7; TCRdb's D call, TRBD2, is unchecked because there is no DNA. CDR3 length: 11 residues. The germline V gene encodes CDR1 LGHDT and CDR2 YNNKEL (reference sequence). CDR3 loop: CASSQLASQYF.

The V call is TRBV5-6, the J call TRBJ2-7; TCRdb picks TRBD2, but there is no DNA to check that call. Germline values: CDR1 SGHDT, CDR2 YYEEEE. The CDR3 covers 15 residues. The CDR3 sequence is CASSLRIAGGHEQYF.

The gene calls are TRBV5-1 and TRBJ1-6; TCRdb selects TRBD1, and the lack of DNA leaves this call unchecked. The CDR3 covers 15 residues. CDR1 and CDR2 (germline): SGHRS, YFSETQ. The CDR3 region is CASSWEGQGNSPLHF.

V gene TRBV27 combines with J gene TRBJ2-6; the D call of TRBD1 rests on TCRdb alone, since no DNA is present to check it. The CDR3 consists of 18 residues. Germline CDR1 and CDR2: MNHEY and SMNVEV (reference sequence). CDR3 loop: CASRSAGFWDSGANVLTF.